These 10 T cell receptor beta chains share one sample of origin, sequenced in a study of T cell repertoires in cytomegalovirus infection. TCRdb redid the calling of the reads with MiXCR, one entry per CDR3 protein. Here the sample spans more than 250,000 distinct CDR3 sequences, roughly an eighth being singletons. The sample consisted of PBMCs. Receptors originate from a human donor in good health (CMV status not recorded). Some clones in this sample may be carry-over from other donors' samples.

This clonotype showed up just a few times. This chain uses TRBV6-2 or TRBV6-3 with TRBJ1-1; 12 positions agree with TRBD1. The V and J ends lost 5 bases and 8 bases, in that order; junction bases with no gene match: 3. CDR1 is MNHEY, CDR2 SVGEGT, per germline. This CDR3 contains 13 residues. CDR3 bases: TGTGCCAGCAGTCCGGGACAGGGGGCCGAAGCTTTCTTT. Translation: CASSPGQGAEAFF.

Only a few counts were recorded for this clonotype. The rearrangement joins TRBV29-1 to TRBJ1-5; D gene uncertain. The CDR3 is made up of 13 amino acids. With 1 base removed from V and 2 bases from J, the gap between germline ends came to 6 bases. Germline-derived CDR1 and CDR2 are SQVTM and ANQGSEA. The CDR3 nucleotides are TGCAGCGTTGAAGGGCCTGGCAATCAGCCCCAGCATTTT. Protein: CSVEGPGNQPQHF.

This clonotype was counted a few times. The CDR3 nucleotides are TGTGCCAGCAGAACAGGGGGCCATCAGCCCCAGCATTTT. This gives the protein CASRTGGHQPQHF. This rearrangement joins TRBV28 to TRBJ1-5, with 9 nucleotides matching TRBD1. Germline assignment: CDR1 MDHEN and CDR2 SYDVKM. V trimming: 6 bases; J trimming: 5 bases; junction bases outside the gene matches: 2. The CDR3 contains 13 residues.

This clonotype was observed at least ten times. This chain joins TRBV7-2 and TRBJ2-7; possible D gene TRBD1, 6 bases. The germline V gene has CDR1 SGHTA and CDR2 FQGNSA. The CDR3 extends over 14 amino acids. V was shortened by 6 bases and J by 6 bases, with 18 bases between the two germline ends. This chain's CDR3 is CASSPPPGEPEQYF. The CDR3 nucleotides are TGTGCCAGCAGTCCCCCCCCAGGGGAGCCCGAGCAGTACTTC.

In its sample, this clonotype was seen a few times. J is TRBJ1-1 and V is TRBV29-1, with 8 bases identical to TRBD1. Germline V gene sequence: CDR1 SQVTM, CDR2 ANQGSEA. The V segment lost 5 bases and the J segment 0 bases; nucleotides outside the gene matches: 2. This CDR3 region has 13 residues. CDR3 amino acids: CSVWTGMNTEAFF. CDR3 DNA: TGCAGCGTTTGGACAGGGATGAACACTGAAGCTTTCTTT. Together with reference TRBV29-1 and TRBJ1-1, the CDR3 gives the full variable domain: SAVISQKPSRDICQRGTSLTIQCQVDSQVTMMFWYRQQPGQSLTLIATANQGSEATYESGFVIDKFPISRPNLTFSTLTVSNMSPEDSSIYLCSVWTGMNTEAFFGQGTRLTVV.

This clonotype was observed many times. V usage is TRBV6-6 and J usage is TRBJ2-7; a weak D match, TRBD1 (5 bases). The V gene lost 6 bases and the J gene lost 3 bases, with 12 bases spanning the gap. This CDR3 is 13 amino acids long. Per germline, CDR1 MNHNY and CDR2 SVGAGI (reference sequence). The CDR3 loop reads CASSQGVDYEQYF. In DNA form, the CDR3 reads TGTGCCAGCAGCCAAGGGGTCGACTACGAGCAGTACTTC.

This clonotype appeared a few times. The chain links TRBV7-9 to TRBJ2-1, with 8 nucleotides matching TRBD1. The V segment lost 3 bases and the J segment 4 bases; nucleotides outside the gene matches: 8. Germline V CDR1 and CDR2: SEHNR, FQNEAQ (reference sequence). The CDR3 totals 16 residues. CDR3 in DNA: TGTGCCAGCAGCTTGGCCGGGACAGGATTTTACAATGAGCAGTTCTTC. Translating gives CASSLAGTGFYNEQFF. The full variable domain, in which reference TRBV7-9 and TRBJ2-1 provide the parts outside the CDR3, is DTGVSQNPRHKITKRGQNVTFRCDPISEHNRLYWYRQTLGQGPEFLTYFQNEAQLEKSRLLSDRFSAERPKGSFSTLEIQRTEQGDSAMYLCASSLAGTGFYNEQFFGPGTRLTVL.

This clonotype was seen repeatedly, ten times or more. The chain combines TRBV11-2 with TRBJ2-2, with TRBD1 as a possible D gene (6 bases). The CDR3 length is 13 residues. Germline V gene lookup returns CDR1 SGHAT and CDR2 FQNNGV. V was clipped by 5 bases and J by 4 bases, with 8 bases between them. This CDR3 is CASSKGVTGELFF. The CDR3 nucleotides read TGTGCCAGCAGCAAGGGGGTCACCGGGGAGCTGTTTTTT.

The sample holds many counts of this clonotype. The J gene is TRBJ1-2, the V gene TRBV7-2; D gene uncertain. Trimming removed 5 bases from V and 4 bases from J, with 8 bases in between. CDR3 length equals 12 residues. Germline CDR1 reads SGHTA; CDR2 reads FQGNSA. CDR3 nucleotide sequence: TGTGCCAGCAGCCCTATCACCTATGGCTACACCTTC. Its translation is CASSPITYGYTF.

In its sample, this clonotype was seen many times. V usage is TRBV6-2 or TRBV6-3 and J usage is TRBJ2-2; 8 bases line up with TRBD2. Germline-derived CDR1 and CDR2 are MNHEY and SVGEGT. CDR3 length: 15 residues. J was trimmed by 2 bases and V by 6 bases; bases with no gene match: 5. The DNA for the CDR3 is TGTGCCAGCAGCCCAGCGGGAGTTAACACCGGGGAGCTGTTTTTT. It encodes CASSPAGVNTGELFF.